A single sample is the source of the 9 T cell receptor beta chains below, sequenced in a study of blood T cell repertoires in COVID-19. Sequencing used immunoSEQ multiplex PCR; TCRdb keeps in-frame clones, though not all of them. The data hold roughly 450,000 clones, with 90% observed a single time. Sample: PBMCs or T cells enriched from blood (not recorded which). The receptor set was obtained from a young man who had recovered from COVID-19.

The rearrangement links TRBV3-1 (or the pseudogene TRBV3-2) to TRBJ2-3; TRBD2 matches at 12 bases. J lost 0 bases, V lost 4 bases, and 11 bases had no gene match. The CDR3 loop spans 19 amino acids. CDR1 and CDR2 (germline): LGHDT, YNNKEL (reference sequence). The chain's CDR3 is CASSPSGLTSGGSTDTQYF. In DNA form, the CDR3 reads TGTGCCAGCAGCCCCTCAGGGCTAACTAGCGGGGGGAGCACAGATACGCAGTATTTT.

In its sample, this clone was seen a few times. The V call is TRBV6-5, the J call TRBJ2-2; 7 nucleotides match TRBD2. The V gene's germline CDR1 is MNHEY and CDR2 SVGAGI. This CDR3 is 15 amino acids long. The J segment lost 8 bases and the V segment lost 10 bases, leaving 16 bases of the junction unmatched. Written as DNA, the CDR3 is TGTGCCATCTCCCGGCTGGCTAGCGGCAGTGGGGAGCTGTTTTTT. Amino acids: CAISRLASGSGELFF.

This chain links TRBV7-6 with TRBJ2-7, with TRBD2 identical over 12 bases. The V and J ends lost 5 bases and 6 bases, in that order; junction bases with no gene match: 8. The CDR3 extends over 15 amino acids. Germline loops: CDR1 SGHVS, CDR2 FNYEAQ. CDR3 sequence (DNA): TGTGCCAGCAGCCGTCGACTAGCGGGAGAGGGCGAGCAGTACTTC. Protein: CASSRRLAGEGEQYF. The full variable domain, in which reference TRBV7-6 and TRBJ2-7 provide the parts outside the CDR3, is GAGVSQSPRYKVTKRGQDVALRCDPISGHVSLYWYRQALGQGPEFLTYFNYEAQQDKSGLPNDRFSAERPEGSISTLTIQRTEQRDSAMYRCASSRRLAGEGEQYFGPGTRLTVT.

CDR3 amino acids: CASSLASGSPYEQYF. CDR3 nucleotide sequence: TGTGCCAGCAGTTTGGCTAGCGGGAGTCCCTACGAGCAGTACTTC. The chain joins TRBV28 to TRBJ2-7; 10 bases fit TRBD2. The germline CDR1 and CDR2 sequences are MDHEN and SYDVKM. This CDR3 comprises 15 residues. With 3 bases clipped from V and 2 bases from J, the junction kept 4 bases outside the gene matches. Full variable domain (outside the CDR3, taken from reference TRBV28 and TRBJ2-7): DVKVTQSSRYLVKRTGEKVFLECVQDMDHENMFWYRQDPGLGLRLIYFSYDVKMKEKGDIPEGYSVSREKKERFSLILESASTNQTSMYLCASSLASGSPYEQYFGPGTRLTVT.

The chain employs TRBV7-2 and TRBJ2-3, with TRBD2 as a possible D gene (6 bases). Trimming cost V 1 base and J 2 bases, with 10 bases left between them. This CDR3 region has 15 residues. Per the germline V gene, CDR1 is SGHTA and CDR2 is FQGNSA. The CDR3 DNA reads TGTGCCAGCAGCTTAGGTCGGAGGGTCACAGATACGCAGTATTTT. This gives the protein CASSLGRRVTDTQYF. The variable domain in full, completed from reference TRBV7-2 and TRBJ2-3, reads GAGVSQSPSNKVTEKGKDVELRCDPISGHTALYWYRQSLGQGLEFLIYFQGNSAPDKSGLPSDRFSAERTGGSVSTLTIQRTQQEDSAVYLCASSLGRRVTDTQYFGPGTRLTVL.

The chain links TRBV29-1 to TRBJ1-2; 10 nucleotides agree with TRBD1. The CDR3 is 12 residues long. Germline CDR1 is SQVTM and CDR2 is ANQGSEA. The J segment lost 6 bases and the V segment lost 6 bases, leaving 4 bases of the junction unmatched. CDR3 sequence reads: CSVVGQGNGYTF. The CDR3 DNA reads TGCAGCGTAGTGGGACAGGGGAATGGCTACACCTTC.

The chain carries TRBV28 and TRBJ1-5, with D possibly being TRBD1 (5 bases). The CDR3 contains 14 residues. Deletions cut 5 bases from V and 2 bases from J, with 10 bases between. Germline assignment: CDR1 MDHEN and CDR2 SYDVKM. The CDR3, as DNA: TGTGCCAGCAGTACAACGACAGGCAATCAGCCCCAGCATTTT. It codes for CASSTTTGNQPQHF.

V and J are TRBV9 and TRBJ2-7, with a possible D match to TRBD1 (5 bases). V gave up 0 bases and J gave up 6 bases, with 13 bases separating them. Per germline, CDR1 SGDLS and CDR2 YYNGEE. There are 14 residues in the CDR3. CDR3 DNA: TGTGCCAGCAGCGTAGAAGCCAGGGCTGGCGAGCAGTACTTC. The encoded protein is CASSVEARAGEQYF.

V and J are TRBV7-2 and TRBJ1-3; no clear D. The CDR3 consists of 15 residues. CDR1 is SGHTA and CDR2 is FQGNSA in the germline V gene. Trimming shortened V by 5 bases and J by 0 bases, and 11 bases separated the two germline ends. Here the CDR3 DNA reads TGTGCCAGCAGCCCCGACTTCTCCTCTGGAAACACCATATATTTT. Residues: CASSPDFSSGNTIYF.